This T cell receptor (beta chain) was documented in a study of somatic mutations in cytotoxic T cells in rheumatoid arthritis (dated by TCRdb to about 2017). In terms of the full investigation: Patient peripheral blood (approximately 30 ml EDTA) was drawn right after diagnosis and before any treatment started. Some V beta antibody-stained T-cell populations were flow-sorted on a FACSAria II or Sony SH800 at nearly 100% purity, and sorted V beta1+ cells also underwent TCRB sequencing. To characterize clonality, the study used TCRB deep sequencing while asking whether somatic mutations are carried by expanded CD8+ T-cell clones in newly diagnosed, untreated rheumatoid arthritis. TCRB deep sequencing covered some 60 patients with rheumatoid arthritis along with approximately 20 healthy controls. Patients and controls did not essentially differ in median age, which was nearly identical between the groups. The full study reports these points: Viral specificity could not be ruled out by absence from virus-specific databases, and the antigen targets of the expanded CD8+ clones remained unknown. Rheumatoid arthritis patients and age-matched healthy controls did not significantly differ in CD8+ T-cell clonality. The slight TRBV07 underrepresentation in patients was not adjusted for multiple comparisons. In about an eighth of the 65 patients, more than 20% of CD8+ cells belonged to the largest CD8+ clone, while several identical CD8+ TCRB sequences were shared between blood and synovial fluid. In patients, CD8+ clonality rose with age (Spearman r of about 0.53), which was not the case in healthy controls.

CDR1 and CDR2 are drawn from the germline V gene (reference sequence): MNHEY, SMNVEV. The junction shows trimming of 4 bases on V and 0 bases on J, plus 13 bases between the germline ends. Including cysteine and phenylalanine, the CDR3 has 15 amino acids. Only the CDR3 DNA is retained, 45 bases long and in frame from the first base. The immunoSEQ assay was applied to genomic DNA for TCRB CDR3 sequencing. From the authors' description of their analysis: When patient CD8+ clones exceeding 1% were checked against published virus-specific TCRB sequences, only a few matched. The analyses included only productive TCRB rearrangements. Clonality was expressed as a Shannon entropy-based productive clonality index, with each clone defined by a unique TCRB CDR3 sequence. Repertoire overlap for a pair of samples was computed from each clone's template counts relative to total templates per sample. A correlation with a Spearman r of more than 0.6 was found between V-gene usage by flow cytometry and V-gene usage by TCRB sequencing. TCRdb obtained this table from immuneACCESS and retained in-frame rearrangements with V and J assigned. These tables miss some clones; where compared with another copy, unresolved V genes account for less than half of the shortfall, and the remainder is unexplained. D and trimming were read from the DNA, whereas the V and J calls and clone size are those reported in that table. The sample records about 16,000 clones, roughly 73% of which are singletons. The ten most abundant clones make up roughly a fifth of the sample.

A remark on this clone: Its antigen is currently not known. The input lacks base qualities; no much larger clone sits a single base away.

Positive magnetic bead selection on an AutoMACS was used to isolate CD4+ and CD8+ cells, with flow cytometry used to check purity. After a first flow cytometry screen using a TCR V beta antibody panel, clonal expansions were characterized through TCRB deep sequencing of sorted CD8+ fractions. Peripheral blood mononuclear cells were obtained using density gradient separation with Ficoll-Paque PLUS. Nucleospin Tissue or Tissue XS kits were used to extract DNA from CD4-enriched, CD8-enriched or PBMC samples, and a Qubit 2.0 fluorometer was used for quantification. The TCR sequence derives from an adult with rheumatoid arthritis. Sequences were obtained from CD8+ T cells sorted from blood. The V and J genes are TRBV27 and TRBJ2-7, with the D call perhaps TRBD1 or TRBD2, as 5 bases match in each case. The nucleotide sequence reads TGTGCCAGCAGTTGGGACGGGCTCTCCTCCTACGAGCAGTACTTC. Its protein product is CASSWDGLSSYEQYF.